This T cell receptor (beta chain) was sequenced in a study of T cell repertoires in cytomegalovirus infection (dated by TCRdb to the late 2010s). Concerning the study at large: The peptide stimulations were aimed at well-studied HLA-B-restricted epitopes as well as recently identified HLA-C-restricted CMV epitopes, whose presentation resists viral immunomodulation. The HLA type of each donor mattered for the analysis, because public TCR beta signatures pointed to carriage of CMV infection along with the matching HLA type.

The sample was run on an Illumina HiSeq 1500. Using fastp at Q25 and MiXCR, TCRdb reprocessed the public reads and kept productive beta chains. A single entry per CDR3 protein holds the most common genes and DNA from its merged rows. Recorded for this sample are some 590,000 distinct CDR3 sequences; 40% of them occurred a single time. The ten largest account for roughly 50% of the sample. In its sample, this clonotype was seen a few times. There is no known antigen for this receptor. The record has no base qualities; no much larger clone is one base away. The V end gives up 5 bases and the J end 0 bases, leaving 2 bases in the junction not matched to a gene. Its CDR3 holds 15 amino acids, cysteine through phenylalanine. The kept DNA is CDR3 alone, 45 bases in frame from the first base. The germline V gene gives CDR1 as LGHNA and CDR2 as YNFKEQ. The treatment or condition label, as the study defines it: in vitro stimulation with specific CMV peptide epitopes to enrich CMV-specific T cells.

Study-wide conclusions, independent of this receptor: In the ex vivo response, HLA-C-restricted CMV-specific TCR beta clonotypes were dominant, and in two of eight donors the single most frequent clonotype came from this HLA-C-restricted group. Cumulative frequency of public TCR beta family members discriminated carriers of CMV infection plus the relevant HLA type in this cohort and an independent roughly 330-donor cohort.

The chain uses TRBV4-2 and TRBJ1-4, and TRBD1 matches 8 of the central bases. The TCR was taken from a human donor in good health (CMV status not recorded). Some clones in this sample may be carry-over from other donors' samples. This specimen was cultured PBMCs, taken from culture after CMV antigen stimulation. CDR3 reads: CASSRTGTTNEKLFF. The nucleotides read TGTGCCAGCAGCAGGACAGGGACAACTAATGAAAAACTGTTTTTT.